This T cell receptor (beta chain) comes out of a study of T cell responses to AZD1222 COVID-19 vaccine. Whole-study results and caveats: Vaccine-related CD4 TCRs covered spike, predominating at 160-218 and 743-854. A rise in Spike-specific TCR breadth and depth followed two AZD1222 doses. Baseline seropositivity characterized only a handful of AZD1222 recipients.

The V end lost 5 bases, the J end lost 4 bases, and 20 bases lay between the germline ends. Germline CDR1 SGHRS, CDR2 YFSETQ. The CDR3 runs 16 residues. Generated by immunoSEQ multiplex PCR, the TCRdb table keeps only in-frame clones and is missing some. The sample carries 100,000 to 150,000 clones, around 90% recorded once. Notes on this clone: What it recognizes is unknown.

The rearrangement uses TRBV5-1 and TRBJ2-3; D is perhaps TRBD2 (5 bases). Here the sequenced sample was peripheral blood, taken 28 days after the second AZD1222 dose. This TCR was sampled from an adult who received the AZD1222 COVID-19 vaccine. The CDR3 DNA follows: TGCGCCAGCAGACTACCCGCGGGTGGAGCCCCAGATACGCAGTATTTT. Amino acid sequence: CASRLPAGGAPDTQYF.